A selection of T cell receptor beta chains follows, all from one sample in a study of graft-versus-host responses after intestinal transplantation. TCRdb's copy holds only in-frame clones and misses some; the assay was immunoSEQ multiplex PCR. The sample lists 60,000 to 65,000 clones, 90% occurring once. These receptors' targets are unknown. The input for sequencing was unstimulated CD8+ T cells sorted from spleen or lymph node cells, taken before transplant. The receptors originated from a human donor who was the organ donor for an intestinal transplant. CDR3s include the opening cysteine and the closing phenylalanine or tryptophan. The D gene is left open where the match is weak. The size entry is marked missing in some rows and otherwise reads once, few, many or a size class.

j_call,v_call,clone_size,d_call,cdr3_nt,cdr3_aa
TRBJ1-2,TRBV7-9,.,.,TGTGCCAGCAGCTCAACAGGGCTGGGCTATGGCTACACCTTC,CASSSTGLGYGYTF
TRBJ1-5,TRBV30,.,.,TGTGCCTGGAGTGTAGCGGCGGCAGGAGAAGTTAATCAGCCCCAGCATTTT,CAWSVAAAGEVNQPQHF
TRBJ2-7,TRBV6-5,few,.,TGTGCCAGCAGTTACTCATTTGGGAGGGAGCAGTACTTC,CASSYSFGREQYF
TRBJ2-5,TRBV6-6,.,.,TGTGCCAGCAGTTACAGCGAGCAAGAGACCCAGTACTTC,CASSYSEQETQYF
TRBJ2-1,TRBV18,once,TRBD2,TGTGCCAGCTCACTTACTAGCGGGAGCTCCTACAATGAGCAGTTCTTC,CASSLTSGSSYNEQFF
TRBJ2-7,TRBV27,.,TRBD1,TGTGCCAGCAGTTTAAGTCGGGAGACAGGGGAGGCACCCTACGAGCAGTACTTC,CASSLSRETGEAPYEQYF
TRBJ2-1,TRBV27,.,.,TGTGCCAGCCGAGCCGGGTCTTGGGTCTACAATGAGCAGTTCTTC,CASRAGSWVYNEQFF
TRBJ2-7,TRBV5-6,.,.,TGTGCCAGCAGCTTCTCCTACATCGACAGGTCCGCATACGAGCAGTACTTC,CASSFSYIDRSAYEQYF
TRBJ2-3,TRBV28,once,.,TGTGCCAGCACCCGGGAGAAGGTTAGCACAGATACGCAGTATTTT,CASTREKVSTDTQYF
TRBJ2-1,TRBV20-1,.,.,TGCAGTGCCGTTTCCCATGAGCAGTTCTTC,CSAVSHEQFF
TRBJ1-5,TRBV6-6,.,.,TGTGCCAGCAGCAACGCAGGCGCTTATCAGCCCCAGCATTTT,CASSNAGAYQPQHF
TRBJ2-7,TRBV4-1,few,.,TGCGCCAGCAGCCTGATCTACTCCTACGAGCAGTACTTC,CASSLIYSYEQYF
TRBJ2-7,TRBV28,.,.,TGTGCCAGCAGCATTGGGCGCAGGACTTACTACGAGCAGTACTTC,CASSIGRRTYYEQYF
TRBJ1-5,TRBV18,.,.,TGTGCCAGCTCACCAATGGGTCTGGGCGCCCCAGGTCAGCCCCAGCATTTT,CASSPMGLGAPGQPQHF
TRBJ2-3,TRBV9,.,.,TGTGCCAGCAGCGTAGCGTGGGACTTCAGCACAGATACGCAGTATTTT,CASSVAWDFSTDTQYF
TRBJ1-1,TRBV7-3,.,.,TGTGCCAGCAGCTTGATTCCAGGGTACACTGAAGCTTTCTTT,CASSLIPGYTEAFF
TRBJ2-7,TRBV6-4,.,.,TGTGCCAGCAGTGAGGCTAGCGACAGCTCCTACGAGCAGTACTTC,CASSEASDSSYEQYF
TRBJ2-1,TRBV7-8,.,.,TGTGCCAGCAGATCGGCTAGGTCTTCCTACAATGAGCAGTTCTTC,CASRSARSSYNEQFF
TRBJ2-7,TRBV7-2,.,.,TGTGCCAGCAGCTTCGGGGGAGAGATCTACGAGCAGTACTTC,CASSFGGEIYEQYF
TRBJ2-7,TRBV11-2,.,.,TGTGCCAGCAGCCACGCCGGGGGACAGTTTAGCTCCTACGAGCAGTACTTC,CASSHAGGQFSSYEQYF
TRBJ2-7,TRBV27,.,TRBD1,TGTGCCAGCAGGGACAGGTACGAGCAGTACTTC,CASRDRYEQYF
TRBJ1-3,TRBV5-6,.,TRBD1,TGTGCCAGCATCGGATGGGACAGCAGAAACACCATATATTTT,CASIGWDSRNTIYF
TRBJ2-7,TRBV2,.,.,TGTGCCAGCAGTGACTGGGGCGTTAGCTACGAGCAGTACTTC,CASSDWGVSYEQYF
TRBJ1-1,TRBV29-1,.,TRBD1,TGCAGCGTAACAGGGGGGTTGAAGGAAGCTTTCTTT,CSVTGGLKEAFF
TRBJ2-5,TRBV9,.,.,TGTGCCAGCAGCGTGGGAGGGGGGGCCCAAGAGACCCAGTACTTC,CASSVGGGAQETQYF
TRBJ2-7,TRBV2,medium-sized,TRBD1,TGTGCCAGCAGCTCCGGGACAGGGACTTCCTACGAGCAGTACTTC,CASSSGTGTSYEQYF
TRBJ1-2,TRBV9,.,.,TGTGCCAGCAGCGCTCACAACCAGGTATCTAACTATGGCTACACCTTC,CASSAHNQVSNYGYTF
TRBJ2-7,TRBV2,.,TRBD2,TGTGCCAGCAGTGGGACTAGCGGGACGTTCTACGAGCAGTACTTC,CASSGTSGTFYEQYF
TRBJ2-1,TRBV7-6,.,.,TGTGCCAGCAGCTTAGGAACGCACGGCAATGAGCAGTTCTTC,CASSLGTHGNEQFF
TRBJ2-1,TRBV9,.,TRBD1,TGTGCCAGCAGCGTAGGAGTTGTCGGGACAGCCCTCTACAATGAGCAGTTCTTC,CASSVGVVGTALYNEQFF
TRBJ1-2,TRBV5-1,once,TRBD1,TGCGCCAGCAGCTTGATGGGCCGACAGGGCGGCTACACCTTC,CASSLMGRQGGYTF